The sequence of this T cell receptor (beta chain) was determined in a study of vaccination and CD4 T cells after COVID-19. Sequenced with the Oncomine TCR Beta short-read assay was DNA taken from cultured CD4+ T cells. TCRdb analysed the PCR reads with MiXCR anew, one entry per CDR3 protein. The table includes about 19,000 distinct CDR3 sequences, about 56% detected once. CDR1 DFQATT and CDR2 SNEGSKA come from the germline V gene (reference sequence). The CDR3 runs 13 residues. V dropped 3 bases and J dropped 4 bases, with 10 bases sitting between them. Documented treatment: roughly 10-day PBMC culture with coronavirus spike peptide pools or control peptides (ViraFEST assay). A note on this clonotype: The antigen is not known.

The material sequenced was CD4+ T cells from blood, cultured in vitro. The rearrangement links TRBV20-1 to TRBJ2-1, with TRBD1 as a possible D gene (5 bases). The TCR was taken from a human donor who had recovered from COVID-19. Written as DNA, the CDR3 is TGCAGTGCTAGGGCAGGGCGTTACAATGAGCAGTTCTTC. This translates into CSARAGRYNEQFF.